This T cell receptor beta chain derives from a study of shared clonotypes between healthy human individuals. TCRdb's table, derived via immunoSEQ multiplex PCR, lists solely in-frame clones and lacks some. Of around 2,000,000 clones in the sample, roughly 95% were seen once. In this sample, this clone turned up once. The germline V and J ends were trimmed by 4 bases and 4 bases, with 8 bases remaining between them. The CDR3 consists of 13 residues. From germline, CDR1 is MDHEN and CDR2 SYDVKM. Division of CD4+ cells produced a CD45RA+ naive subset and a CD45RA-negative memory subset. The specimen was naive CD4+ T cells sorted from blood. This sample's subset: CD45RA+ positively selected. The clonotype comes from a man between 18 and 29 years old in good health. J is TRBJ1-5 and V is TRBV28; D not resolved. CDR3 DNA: TGTGCCAGCAGTTCCCCGGCGAATCAGCCCCAGCATTTT. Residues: CASSSPANQPQHF.